The 25 T cell receptor beta chains in this list originate from one sample, sequenced in a study of blood T cell repertoires in COVID-19 (dated by TCRdb to 2018 to 2021). Libraries were made using the immunoSEQ multiplex PCR assay. In TCRdb, the immuneACCESS table is reduced to in-frame sequences with V and J assigned. These tables do not hold every clone; where another copy was compared, an unresolved V gene accounts for under half, and the others remain unexplained. The sample profile shows about 180,000 clones; about 90% of them were found once. The ten largest account for 1% to 1.5% of the sample. Sequencing was performed on PBMCs or T cells enriched from blood (not recorded which). The source is a human donor with acute COVID-19. The donor label of this sample is uncertain.

This clone showed up just a few times. The rearrangement uses TRBV30 and TRBJ2-7; possibly TRBD1 for D (7 bases). Trimming pared 0 bases from V and 3 bases from J, leaving 18 bases between. This CDR3 comprises 16 residues. Germline assignment: CDR1 GTSNPN and CDR2 SVGIG (reference sequence). The CDR3 coding sequence is TGTGCCTGGAGTGTACGAGGAGGGACAGTTAGCTACGAGCAGTACTTC. Protein sequence: CAWSVRGGTVSYEQYF.

The rearrangement joins TRBV5-5 to TRBJ2-1; 10 positions agree with TRBD2. This CDR3 region has 18 residues. V shed 0 bases, J shed 0 bases, and the junction held 6 bases outside the gene matches. Germline loops: CDR1 SGHKS, CDR2 YYEKEE (reference sequence). The CDR3 nucleotides are TGTGCCAGCAGCTTGGGTATAGCGGGGGGCTTCTCCTACAATGAGCAGTTCTTC. Amino acids: CASSLGIAGGFSYNEQFF.

There are a few counts of this clone. This chain connects TRBV7-3 to TRBJ1-4; the match to TRBD1 covers 8 bases. The CDR3 is made up of 18 amino acids. J lost 0 bases, V lost 5 bases, and 11 bases had no gene match. Germline V CDR1 and CDR2: SGHTA, FQGTGA. The CDR3 DNA sequence: TGTGCCAGCAGCACTCCGACAGGGGAGGGTGCAACTAATGAAAAACTGTTTTTT. This gives the protein CASSTPTGEGATNEKLFF.

The V and J genes are TRBV6-1 and TRBJ2-3; TRBD2 matches 10 bases. The CDR3 loop spans 17 amino acids. Germline CDR1 MNHNS, CDR2 SASEGT. The ends lost 1 base at V and 3 bases at J; junction bases unmatched: 7. The DNA for the CDR3 is TGTGCCAGCAGTGAAGGGGAAGCGGGGGGGACTACAGATACGCAGTATTTT. This encodes CASSEGEAGGTTDTQYF.

A single count supports this clone. The chain is built from TRBV4-1 and TRBJ1-2, with D maybe TRBD1 (6 bases). Germline V gene data show CDR1 as MGHRA and CDR2 as YSYEKL. Trimming left V 8 bases short and J 6 bases short, with 13 bases between. The CDR3 is 12 residues long. The CDR3 nucleotides read TGCGCCAGCTACAGGGTAGGAAATGGCTACACCTTC. This encodes CASYRVGNGYTF.

The rearrangement links TRBV27 to TRBJ2-7; D unresolved. Per germline, CDR1 MNHEY and CDR2 SMNVEV (reference sequence). The length of the CDR3 is 13 residues. Trimming cost V 6 bases and J 3 bases, with 12 bases left between them. The CDR3 DNA reads as TGTGCCAGCAGCCCGAGTGCCCTCTACGAGCAGTACTTC. Its protein product is CASSPSALYEQYF.

The chain couples TRBV12-5 to TRBJ1-5, with D possibly TRBD1 on 5 matching bases. The CDR3 is 16 amino acids. Per germline, CDR1 LGHNT and CDR2 FRNRAP. The V and J ends lost 7 bases and 0 bases respectively, with 16 bases between them. The CDR3 DNA sequence: TGTGCTAGTGCCCTCGGGCAGGGTGATAGCAATCAGCCCCAGCATTTT. Translated: CASALGQGDSNQPQHF.

CDR3 sequence reads: CASSPGPRTEAFF. In DNA, the CDR3 is TGTGCCAGTAGTCCAGGTCCCCGCACTGAAGCTTTCTTT. This chain uses TRBV19 with TRBJ1-1; D uncertain. Germline CDR1 LNHDA, CDR2 SQIVND (reference sequence). Between the trimmed V and J ends, which lost 5 bases and 4 bases, there was a span of 11 bases. The CDR3 runs 13 residues.

The rearrangement joins TRBV18 to TRBJ2-5; TRBD2 might be the D (6 bases). The V gene's germline CDR1 is KGHSH and CDR2 LQKENI. The V gene lost 1 base and the J gene lost 3 bases, with 12 bases spanning the gap. The CDR3 is 15 amino acids. In DNA, the CDR3 is TGTGCCAGCTCACCACGGAAAGGAGGGGAAGAGACCCAGTACTTC. The encoded protein is CASSPRKGGEETQYF.

The genes are TRBV19 and TRBJ1-5, with a possible D match to TRBD1 (5 bases). Between the trimmed V and J ends, which lost 3 bases and 3 bases, there was a span of 12 bases. Looked up from germline, CDR1 is LNHDA and CDR2 is SQIVND (reference sequence). The CDR3 is 15 residues long. DNA of the CDR3: TGTGCCAGTAGTATTTGGGACTCAATCAATCAGCCCCAGCATTTT. Its protein product is CASSIWDSINQPQHF.

This clone was detected once. This chain joins TRBV12-3 or TRBV12-4 and TRBJ2-3; D is uncertain. CDR3 size: 12 residues. Trimming took 5 bases from V and 2 from J, leaving 5 bases between them. This CDR3 reads CASSPYTDTQYF. The CDR3 DNA is TGTGCCAGCAGTCCTTACACAGATACGCAGTATTTT.

The genes are TRBV29-1 and TRBJ2-2, with 9 bases aligning to TRBD1. This CDR3 spans 16 amino acids. Trimming cost V 0 bases and J 7 bases; bases outside gene matches: 9. Germline CDR1 reads SQVTM; CDR2 reads ANQGSEA. CDR3 protein: CSVEDPGQGKLGELFF. The CDR3 DNA reads as TGCAGCGTTGAAGATCCGGGACAGGGAAAACTCGGGGAGCTGTTTTTT.

V gene TRBV6-5 combines with J gene TRBJ2-6, with 8 nucleotides matching TRBD1. The V segment lost 6 bases and the J segment 10 bases; nucleotides outside the gene matches: 8. The CDR3 sequence is 14 residues long. Per the germline V gene, CDR1 is MNHEY and CDR2 is SVGAGI. The CDR3 coding sequence is TGTGCCAGCAGGTCCGGGACAGGCTCTAACGTCCTGACTTTC. Translating it yields CASRSGTGSNVLTF.

This clone occurred once. The rearrangement links TRBV30 to TRBJ1-5; 10 bases are shared with TRBD1. Germline lookup yields CDR1 GTSNPN and CDR2 SVGIG (reference sequence). The J segment lost 9 bases and the V segment lost 3 bases, leaving 8 bases of the junction unmatched. This CDR3 is built from 14 residues. CDR3 DNA: TGTGCCTGGAGCGGACAGGGGGATGCTAGGCCCCAGCATTTT. It is translated as CAWSGQGDARPQHF.

V usage is TRBV7-6 and J usage is TRBJ1-1; the D gene is possibly TRBD1 (6 bases). The CDR3 runs 15 residues. The V gene lost 2 bases and the J gene lost 1 base, with 11 bases spanning the gap. The V gene's germline CDR1 is SGHVS and CDR2 FNYEAQ. The CDR3 region has the DNA TGTGCCAGCAGCTTACGGGGGGGCAAGAACACTGAAGCTTTCTTT. This codes for CASSLRGGKNTEAFF.

The V and J genes are TRBV7-6 and TRBJ1-4; D remains ambiguous. The CDR3 length is 16 residues. V was clipped by 4 bases and J by 0 bases, with 12 bases between them. In germline, CDR1 is SGHVS, CDR2 FNYEAQ. CDR3 region: CASSSSAAPTNEKLFF. The CDR3 bases are TGTGCCAGCAGCTCAAGCGCGGCTCCAACTAATGAAAAACTGTTTTTT.

The CDR3 loop reads CASSQALTVKAFF. CDR3 nucleotides: TGTGCCAGCAGCCAAGCTCTCACAGTTAAAGCTTTCTTT. The chain couples TRBV3-1 (or the pseudogene TRBV3-2) to TRBJ1-1; D call uncertain. The CDR3 is 13 amino acids. Per the germline V gene, CDR1 is LGHDT and CDR2 is YNNKEL (reference sequence). The V gene lost 1 base and the J gene lost 9 bases, with 12 bases spanning the gap.

The chain couples TRBV14 to TRBJ2-7; the D is unclear. The CDR3 sequence is 14 residues long. Trimming took off 0 bases at V and 3 bases at J, with 9 bases between the two ends. CDR1 SGHDN and CDR2 FVKESK come from the germline V gene. CDR3 protein: CASSQEVSVYEQYF. CDR3 bases: TGTGCCAGCAGCCAAGAAGTGAGCGTCTACGAGCAGTACTTC.

V and J are TRBV11-2 and TRBJ2-5; 13 bases align to TRBD2. After removal of 1 base from V and 0 bases from J, the junction contained 8 bases not matched to a gene. The CDR3 runs to 19 residues. The germline CDR1 and CDR2 sequences are SGHAT and FQNNGV. Here the CDR3 DNA reads TGTGCCAGCAGCTTAGGATCCGGACTAGCGGGGGACGACCAAGAGACCCAGTACTTC. It is translated as CASSLGSGLAGDDQETQYF.

This chain uses TRBV5-4 with TRBJ1-2; tentative D call: TRBD1 (6 bases). With 0 bases removed from V and 2 bases from J, the gap between germline ends came to 11 bases. This CDR3 is 15 amino acids long. Per germline, CDR1 SGHNT and CDR2 YYREEE (reference sequence). CDR3 loop: CASSLARQGNYGYTF. As DNA, the CDR3 is TGTGCCAGCAGCTTGGCCCGGCAGGGGAACTATGGCTACACCTTC.

The chain carries TRBV24-1 and TRBJ1-2, with D maybe TRBD1 (6 bases). Per germline, CDR1 KGHDR and CDR2 SFDVKD. V was shortened by 3 bases and J by 3 bases, with 13 bases between the two germline ends. The CDR3 is 15 residues long. The CDR3 sequence is CATSDPQGGYYGYTF. CDR3 nucleotide sequence: TGTGCCACCAGTGATCCACAGGGAGGGTACTATGGCTACACCTTC.

V and J are TRBV4-3 and TRBJ1-5; possible D gene TRBD1, 5 bases. The CDR3 is 16 amino acids. Trimming took 0 bases from V and 1 from J, leaving 10 bases between them. Germline V CDR1 and CDR2: LGHNA, YSLEER. CDR3 in amino acids: CASSQDSGGSNQPQHF. The CDR3 DNA follows: TGCGCCAGCAGCCAAGATTCCGGGGGGAGCAATCAGCCCCAGCATTTT.

This clone came up a few times. CDR3 residues: CASRQQGASQPQHF. CDR3 DNA: TGTGCCAGTAGGCAACAGGGGGCGAGTCAGCCCCAGCATTTT. This chain links TRBV19 with TRBJ1-5; TRBD1 matches at 9 bases. The CDR3 covers 14 residues. Germline trimming cut 6 bases from V and 6 bases from J; bases unmatched to any gene: 6. Germline assignment: CDR1 LNHDA and CDR2 SQIVND (reference sequence).

The V and J genes are TRBV30 and TRBJ1-1, with a possible D match to TRBD1 (5 bases). The V end was cut by 0 bases, the J end by 6 bases, with 17 bases between. Germline V lookup: CDR1 GTSNPN, CDR2 SVGIG (reference sequence). This CDR3 has 15 residues. The CDR3 reads CAWSVLVRGLAEAFF. CDR3 bases: TGTGCCTGGAGTGTACTGGTTCGGGGACTTGCTGAAGCTTTCTTT.

The chain joins TRBV5-4 to TRBJ1-2; D not resolved. This CDR3 spans 14 amino acids. V dropped 2 bases and J dropped 5 bases, with 13 bases sitting between them. Germline lookup yields CDR1 SGHNT and CDR2 YYREEE (reference sequence). The CDR3 protein is CASSFGAVFYGYTF. The CDR3 DNA reads TGTGCCAGCAGCTTTGGTGCAGTTTTTTATGGCTACACCTTC.